The clone carrying this TCR beta chain has just a few counts. Its antigen is not identified. V trimming: 2 bases; J trimming: 9 bases; junction bases outside the gene matches: 6. The CDR3 contains 15 residues. The germline gives CDR1 MGHDK, CDR2 SYGVNS. Clones were read by immunoSEQ multiplex PCR, and TCRdb kept only the in-frame ones, dropping some. The table has approximately 150,000 clones, around four fifths seen once; the top ten hold approximately 2.4%. The data were taken from a study of cytomegalovirus exposure and HLA in healthy donors. Study conclusions and caveats: Cytomegalovirus association was listed for about 160 TCR beta chains. Generally TCR sequences proved uncommon, though certain public TCRs appeared in numerous donors. The TCR clusters that emerged in the first cohort tended, a later analysis found, to co-occur in the approximately 130 validation repertoires.

The sample comprised PBMCs. The receptor was derived from a man aged 30 to 39 in good health and CMV-seropositive. The V gene is TRBV25-1, the J gene TRBJ1-6; 8 bases map to TRBD1. Written as DNA, the CDR3 is TGTGCCAGCAGTGAACTCACAGGGGGTGTTTCACCCCTCCACTTT. Translating gives CASSELTGGVSPLHF.